A selection of T cell receptor beta chains follows, all from one sample in a study of immune cell composition in non-small cell lung cancer. TCRdb keeps only in-frame clones here, not all; method: immunoSEQ multiplex PCR. Of 3,000 to 4,000 clones listed, 55% to 75% are singletons. Sequencing was performed on non-adjacent lung tissue. These receptors originate from a human donor with non-small cell lung cancer. Both conserved end residues are part of each CDR3. Each record gives: J gene, D gene, clone size, V gene, CDR3 protein, CDR3 DNA. A D gene is named only where the DNA matches it firmly. Some rows have no size entry. The others give once, few or many, or a class for an expanded clone.

J: TRBJ2-5; D: -; size: few; V: TRBV18; CDR3: CASSPRGQGGETQYF; DNA: TGTGCCAGCTCACCACGGGGCCAGGGGGGAGAGACCCAGTACTTC
J: TRBJ1-1; D: -; size: -; V: TRBV6-5; CDR3: CAVCGGAVMNTEAFF; DNA: TGTGCCGTGTGCGGAGGGGCTGTCATGAACACTGAAGCTTTCTTT
J: TRBJ2-4; D: -; size: -; V: TRBV10-1; CDR3: CASSEEVTKRVQYF; DNA: TGCGCCAGCAGTGAGGAGGTTACAAAAAGAGTTCAGTACTTC
J: TRBJ2-7; D: TRBD1; size: -; V: TRBV7-9; CDR3: CASSLGGQANEQYF; DNA: TGTGCCAGCAGCTTAGGTGGACAGGCCAACGAGCAGTACTTC
J: TRBJ2-3; D: -; size: once; V: TRBV19; CDR3: CASSIAQGTDTQYF; DNA: TGTGCCAGTAGTATCGCACAGGGCACAGATACGCAGTATTTT
J: TRBJ2-7; D: TRBD2; size: -; V: TRBV18; CDR3: CASSPGLAGPLEQYF; DNA: TGTGCCAGCTCGCCTGGACTAGCGGGACCCCTCGAGCAGTACTTC
J: TRBJ2-1; D: TRBD2; size: -; V: TRBV9; CDR3: CASSPSGLAGYNEQFF; DNA: TGTGCCAGCAGCCCTAGTGGGCTAGCGGGGTACAATGAGCAGTTCTTC
J: TRBJ2-7; D: TRBD2; size: -; V: TRBV4-3; CDR3: CASSLRAGGSSYEQYF; DNA: TGCGCCAGCAGCCTACGGGCGGGGGGAAGCTCCTACGAGCAGTACTTC
J: TRBJ2-3; D: TRBD2; size: once; V: TRBV7-9; CDR3: CASSFLAGGRASTDTQYF; DNA: TGTGCCAGCAGCTTTTTAGCGGGGGGACGTGCTAGCACAGATACGCAGTATTTT
J: TRBJ2-3; D: -; size: -; V: TRBV7-3; CDR3: CASSLSYTDTQYF; DNA: TGTGCCAGCAGCTTATCCTACACAGATACGCAGTATTTT
J: TRBJ2-2; D: TRBD2; size: few; V: TRBV11-3; CDR3: CASSGVQGGLTGELFF; DNA: TGTGCCAGCAGCGGAGTGCAGGGAGGGCTGACCGGGGAGCTGTTTTTT
J: TRBJ1-5; D: TRBD1; size: few; V: TRBV5-6; CDR3: CASSLRQGNQPQHF; DNA: TGTGCCAGCAGCTTGAGACAGGGGAATCAGCCCCAGCATTTT
J: TRBJ2-1; D: TRBD2; size: -; V: TRBV2; CDR3: CAGTTDYYNEQFF; DNA: TGTGCCGGGACTACGGACTATTACAATGAGCAGTTCTTC
J: TRBJ2-5; D: TRBD1; size: once; V: TRBV7-2; CDR3: CASSLAWTGATQYF; DNA: TGTGCCAGCAGCTTAGCCTGGACAGGGGCGACCCAGTACTTC
J: TRBJ2-3; D: TRBD2; size: -; V: TRBV5-1; CDR3: CASSLNMGGTDTQYF; DNA: TGCGCCAGCAGCTTGAACATGGGGGGGACAGATACGCAGTATTTT
J: TRBJ2-2; D: TRBD1; size: -; V: TRBV19; CDR3: CASSIGQGAVSGELFF; DNA: TGTGCCAGTAGTATAGGACAGGGGGCGGTCTCCGGGGAGCTGTTTTTT
J: TRBJ1-1; D: -; size: -; V: TRBV19; CDR3: CASSIGTGRLEAFF; DNA: TGTGCCAGTAGTATAGGTACAGGCCGACTTGAAGCTTTCTTT
J: TRBJ1-1; D: -; size: -; V: TRBV29-1; CDR3: CSVEDVRATEAFF; DNA: TGCAGCGTTGAAGATGTCAGGGCCACTGAAGCTTTCTTT